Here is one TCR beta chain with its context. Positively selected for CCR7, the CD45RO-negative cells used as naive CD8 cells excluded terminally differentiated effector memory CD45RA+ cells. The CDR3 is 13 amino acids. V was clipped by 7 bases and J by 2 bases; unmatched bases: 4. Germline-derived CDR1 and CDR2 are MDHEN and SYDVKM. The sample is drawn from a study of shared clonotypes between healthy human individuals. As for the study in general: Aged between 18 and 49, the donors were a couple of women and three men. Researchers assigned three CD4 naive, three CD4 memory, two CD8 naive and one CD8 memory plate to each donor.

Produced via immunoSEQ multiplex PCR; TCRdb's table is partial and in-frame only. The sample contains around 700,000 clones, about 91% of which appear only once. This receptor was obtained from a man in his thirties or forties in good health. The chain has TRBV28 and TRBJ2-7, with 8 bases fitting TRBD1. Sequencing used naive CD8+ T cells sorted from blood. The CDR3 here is CASMAGGPYEQYF. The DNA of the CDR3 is TGTGCCAGCATGGCAGGGGGCCCCTACGAGCAGTACTTC.